This TCR beta chain was sequenced during a study of T-cell reconstitution after alpha-beta-depleted transplantation in children (dated by TCRdb to 2016 to 2017). About the study as a whole: Using TCR repertoire profiling, the study quantitatively followed how T-cell immune reconstitution unfolded in children after TCRalphabeta/CD19-depleted allogeneic hematopoietic cell transplantation.

The CDR3 spans 14 residues, from the cysteine through the phenylalanine. Only the CDR3 DNA stays, 42 bases, in frame from base 1. Taken from the germline V gene, the CDR1 and CDR2 loops are MDHEN and SYDVKM. Here V drops 5 bases and J drops 8 bases, and the junction holds 11 bases not matched to any gene. This clonotype was observed a few times. The clone's antigen remains unknown. Base qualities are not provided; no much larger clone lies one nucleotide away. The treatment or condition label on this specimen signifies: allogeneic hematopoietic cell transplantation with graft depleted of TCRalphabeta T cells and CD19 B cells. Transplant recipients were children who received TCRalphabeta/CD19-depleted allogeneic hematopoietic cell grafts. The library was prepared using PCR. Sequenced on an Illumina HiSeq 2500. To normalize quantification of the TCRbeta repertoire, the TCR libraries were built with molecular barcoding that relied on unique molecular identifiers. Using fastp at Q25 and MiXCR, TCRdb reprocessed the public reads and kept productive beta chains. Duplicate CDR3 protein sequences are folded into a single record with the most common DNA and genes. The sample profile shows about 250,000 distinct CDR3 sequences; 20% to 30% of them were found once. Roughly 5% of the sample lies in the top ten.

Paper-wide results and their limitations: In some patients, high TCRbeta diversity at day 60 was attributed to recipient T cells and intrathymic progenitors that had survived conditioning. Hyperexpanded clone frequencies declined over subsequent months; after one year, T-cell counts and TCRbeta diversity were mostly attributed to newly produced T cells. The apparently early alphabetaT-cell count recovery about two months after transplant was reportedly dependent on only several hundred rapidly expanded clones derived from non-depleted graft cells.

The starting material was PBMCs, mostly from graft donor cells, obtained 360 days after TCRalphabeta/CD19-depleted stem cell transplant. The rearrangement joined TRBV28 to TRBJ1-2; 7 central bases correspond to TRBD1. This TCR derives from a female patient younger than 10 who had a stem cell transplant for congenital amegakaryocytic thrombocytopenia, so the T cells may come from the graft donor. DNA sequence: TGTGCCAGCAGTCCTCACGACAGGGAGGAAGGCTACACCTTC. Translated, this is CASSPHDREEGYTF.